This T cell receptor (beta chain) derives from a study of post-analysis software for immune sequencing data. Overall study results and limits: Controls significantly exceeded multiple sclerosis patients in normalized Chao1 diversity.

Libraries were made from TCR beta cDNA, and they carried unique molecular identifiers. Via MiXCR, TCRdb re-called the PCR reads, giving one row per CDR3 protein. The sample contains about 770,000 distinct CDR3 sequences, just over 45% of which appear only once. On this clonotype itself: Its antigen remains unidentified.

The sequence was collected from a girl aged 5 to 17 with multiple sclerosis. The sample consisted of blood.

This CDR3 reads CASSLEAAGNTIYF. CDR3 in DNA: TGTGCCAGCAGCTTGGAGGCGGCCGGAAACACCATATATTTT. The chain carries TRBV5-4 and TRBJ1-3; D not resolved. This CDR3 has 14 residues. CDR1 is SGHNT, CDR2 YYREEE, per germline (reference sequence). Trimming shortened V by 0 bases and J by 4 bases, and 8 bases separated the two germline ends.